This T cell receptor beta chain was observed in a study of human T cells and chemical hapten exposure. Across the whole study: Upper inner arm skin measuring approximately 2 cm by approximately 2 cm received 2% DPC for sensitization.

Time point: patch test 2, 6 weeks after DPC sensitization. Documented treatment: therapeutic diphenylcyclopropenone sensitization with weekly scalp DPC. Library construction involved attaching unique molecular identifiers to individual cDNA molecules, which allowed quantitative, reproducible TCR counting. TCRdb reanalysed the RACE reads using MiXCR and keeps one entry per CDR3 protein. The table lists 330,000 or so distinct CDR3 sequences, around 6% of them singletons. CDR3 length equals 14 residues. V lost 6 bases and J lost 8, with 19 bases in between. The material sequenced was whole blood, taken in connection with sensitization to the hapten diphenylcyclopropenone (DPC). The TCR was taken from a woman younger than 35 with alopecia areata. Some clones in this sample may be carry-over from other donors' samples. The chain uses TRBV12-3 or TRBV12-4 and TRBJ1-2, with D hard to call. CDR3 sequence (DNA): TGTGCCAGCAGGCCCCCGTCGGGGATATCCGGCTACACCTTC. Translating it yields CASRPPSGISGYTF.